This entry lists 31 T cell receptor beta chains sequenced from one sample in a study of T cell responses to AZD1222 COVID-19 vaccine. The table came from immunoSEQ multiplex PCR; TCRdb's copy has only in-frame clones and leaves some out. The sample has roughly 120,000 clones, 70% to 90% seen once. Source: peripheral blood, taken on day 0 of AZD1222 vaccination. The origin of the receptors is an adult in good health.

J is TRBJ1-2 and V is TRBV19; no firm D call. Germline V lookup: CDR1 LNHDA, CDR2 SQIVND (reference sequence). CDR3 length: 15 amino acids. Trimming stripped 5 bases from V and 9 bases from J, with 22 bases between. The CDR3 is CASSLDNLYYTRYTF. The CDR3 nucleotides are TGTGCCAGTAGTCTCGACAATCTATACTATACCCGCTACACCTTC.

V gene TRBV6-5 combines with J gene TRBJ2-7; a weak D match, TRBD1 (6 bases). Germline CDR1 and CDR2: MNHEY and SVGAGI. The CDR3 runs 13 residues. The germline V and J ends were trimmed by 6 bases and 3 bases, with 12 bases remaining between them. The CDR3 protein is CASSLRDIYEQYF. DNA of the CDR3: TGTGCCAGCAGCCTTAGGGACATCTACGAGCAGTACTTC.

The V call is TRBV5-4, the J call TRBJ2-7; 9 bases agree with TRBD1. V lost 2 bases, J lost 5 bases, and 5 bases stayed unmatched. The CDR3 has 14 amino acids. CDR1 and CDR2 from the germline V gene are SGHNT and YYREEE (reference sequence). As DNA, the CDR3 is TGTGCCAGCAGCTTACAGGGGGCGTCCCACGAGCAGTACTTC. Translated, it gives CASSLQGASHEQYF.

The rearrangement joins TRBV7-2 to TRBJ2-3; possibly TRBD1 for D (7 bases). The V end was cut by 5 bases, the J end by 3 bases, with 15 bases between. The CDR3 runs to 15 residues. The germline V gene has CDR1 SGHTA and CDR2 FQGNSA. CDR3 sequence reads: CASSVTGRRTDTQYF. As DNA, the CDR3 is TGTGCCAGCAGCGTGACAGGGAGGAGGACAGATACGCAGTATTTT.

The chain joins TRBV6-5 to TRBJ2-7; TRBD1 matches 9 bases. Trimming at V came to 2 bases and at J to 4 bases, leaving 3 bases not matched to a gene. The CDR3 spans 14 residues. Germline V gene data show CDR1 as MNHEY and CDR2 as SVGAGI. Here the CDR3 reads CASSYRDRGYEQYF. DNA of the CDR3: TGTGCCAGCAGTTACAGAGACAGGGGGTACGAGCAGTACTTC.

The rearrangement links TRBV6-6 to TRBJ1-5, with 7 bases fitting TRBD1. Germline values: CDR1 MNHNY, CDR2 SVGAGI (reference sequence). This CDR3 has 13 amino acids. The trim removed 6 bases at V and 7 bases at J, leaving 6 bases unmatched. Written as DNA, the CDR3 is TGTGCCAGCAGACAACAGGGGTGGCAGCCCCAGCATTTT. Protein product: CASRQQGWQPQHF.

This rearrangement joins TRBV11-3 to TRBJ2-5; D perhaps matches TRBD2 (5 bases). Deletions cut 9 bases from V and 3 bases from J, with 14 bases between. Germline V gives CDR1 SGHNT, CDR2 YENEEA. The CDR3 totals 13 residues. This chain's CDR3 is CASKTSFEETQYF. CDR3 sequence (DNA): TGTGCCAGTAAAACTAGTTTCGAAGAGACCCAGTACTTC.

The chain is built from TRBV2 and TRBJ1-5, with no clear D. Trimming stripped 4 bases from V and 2 bases from J, with 12 bases between. This CDR3 is 15 amino acids long. The germline V gene has CDR1 SNHLY and CDR2 FYNNEI. The CDR3, as DNA: TGTGCCAGCAGTGGATTCGGCGGGGGCAATCAGCCCCAGCATTTT. It yields the protein CASSGFGGGNQPQHF.

The rearrangement joins TRBV6-5 to TRBJ2-7, with TRBD1 identical over 8 bases. This CDR3 comprises 13 residues. V trimming: 8 bases; J trimming: 7 bases; junction bases outside the gene matches: 10. The germline CDR1 and CDR2 sequences are MNHEY and SVGAGI. The CDR3, as DNA: TGTGCCAGCGCTGAGGGACAGGCCCTTGAGCAGTACTTC. The encoded protein is CASAEGQALEQYF.

The J gene is TRBJ1-2, the V gene TRBV7-9, with D uncertain. Trimming removed 3 bases from V and 5 bases from J, with 16 bases in between. The V gene's germline CDR1 is SEHNR and CDR2 FQNEAQ (reference sequence). The CDR3 is 15 residues long. The CDR3 coding sequence is TGTGCCAGCAGCTTGGATGGGAGGACTTGGTATGGCTACACCTTC. It translates to CASSLDGRTWYGYTF.

The chain links TRBV5-8 to TRBJ1-4; a possible D gene is TRBD1 (5 bases). The CDR3 sequence is 15 residues long. From germline, CDR1 is SGHTS and CDR2 YDEGEE. Trimming took off 2 bases at V and 4 bases at J, with 12 bases between the two ends. The CDR3 region is CASSLGARLNEKLFF. The DNA for the CDR3 is TGTGCCAGCAGCTTAGGGGCCAGGCTTAATGAAAAACTGTTTTTT.

This chain connects TRBV2 to TRBJ1-5; 8 bases align to TRBD1. The CDR3 is made up of 14 amino acids. V lost 8 bases, J lost 4 bases, and 7 bases stayed unmatched. Germline V gene data show CDR1 as SNHLY and CDR2 as FYNNEI. The CDR3 nucleotides are TGTGCCAGCCACGGACAGGGTGTAAATCAGCCCCAGCATTTT. Encoded protein: CASHGQGVNQPQHF.

J is TRBJ2-7 and V is TRBV21-1; the table assigns TRBD2, which was not confirmed against the DNA. TRBV21-1 is described as a pseudogene. The CDR3 is 19 amino acids. The CDR3, as DNA: TGTGCCAGCAGCCCCAATCATTCCAGTTCTAGCCCACCTCTTGACGAGCAGTACTTC. As protein: CASSPNHSSSSPPLDEQYF.

This chain joins TRBV28 and TRBJ1-2; 8 bases align to TRBD1. With 5 bases clipped from V and 3 bases from J, the junction kept 8 bases outside the gene matches. CDR3 length: 15 residues. Germline V gene sequence: CDR1 MDHEN, CDR2 SYDVKM. The CDR3 DNA reads TGTGCCAGCAGTGTACCGGGACAGGATCACTATGGCTACACCTTC. It encodes CASSVPGQDHYGYTF.

The chain links TRBV18 to TRBJ2-5; D unclear. V dropped 3 bases and J dropped 1 base, with 15 bases sitting between them. The CDR3 extends over 16 amino acids. From germline, CDR1 is KGHSH and CDR2 LQKENI. CDR3 sequence: CASSPRQATLQETQYF. The CDR3 nucleotides read TGTGCCAGCTCACCCCGCCAGGCGACCCTCCAAGAGACCCAGTACTTC.

In its sample, this clone was seen a few times. The V and J genes are TRBV29-1 and TRBJ1-3; D possibly corresponds to TRBD1 (5 bases). The V gene's germline CDR1 is SQVTM and CDR2 ANQGSEA. Deletions cut 8 bases from V and 3 bases from J, with 26 bases between. This CDR3 comprises 17 residues. CDR3 sequence reads: CSLPGTLPRHFGNTIYF. CDR3 nucleotide sequence: TGCAGCCTACCCGGGACTTTACCAAGGCATTTTGGAAACACCATATATTTT.

This chain's CDR3 is CASSLRSGNTGELFF. CDR3 bases: TGTGCCAGCAGCTTACGGTCCGGAAACACCGGGGAGCTGTTTTTT. The chain employs TRBV7-9 and TRBJ2-2; no clear D. Trimming left V 2 bases short and J 2 bases short, with 9 bases between. The germline gives CDR1 SEHNR, CDR2 FQNEAQ (reference sequence). The CDR3 runs to 15 residues.

The chain recombines TRBV11-3 with TRBJ2-2; the match to TRBD2 covers 7 bases. The CDR3 runs to 16 residues. V lost 0 bases to trimming and J lost 9 bases; unmatched junction nucleotides: 10. The germline V gene has CDR1 SGHNT and CDR2 YENEEA. For the CDR3, the DNA is TGTGCCAGCAGCTTAGATGGGAGGGAACCGTCAAGGGAGCTGTTTTTT. Amino acids: CASSLDGREPSRELFF.

The CDR3 reads CASSRSGTGWNTEAFF. The CDR3, as DNA: TGTGCCAGTAGTAGGTCGGGGACAGGGTGGAACACTGAAGCTTTCTTT. This chain links TRBV19 with TRBJ1-1; 9 bases are shared with TRBD1. With V trimmed by 4 bases and J by 1 base, 7 bases remained unmatched. Germline V gene lookup returns CDR1 LNHDA and CDR2 SQIVND (reference sequence). The CDR3 length is 16 residues.

For this clone: Other DNA sequences in this specimen translate into the identical CDR3. The rearrangement links TRBV4-1 to TRBJ1-1, with TRBD1 matching over 7 bases. With V trimmed by 1 base and J by 1 base, 6 bases remained unmatched. CDR3 size: 16 residues. CDR1 is MGHRA and CDR2 is YSYEKL in the germline V gene. In DNA form, the CDR3 reads TGCGCCAGCAGCCAAGGACAGGGCGCTGGGAACACTGAAGCTTTCTTT. This encodes CASSQGQGAGNTEAFF.

The rearrangement links TRBV24-1 to TRBJ1-2, with D possibly matching TRBD1 (5 bases). This CDR3 is built from 13 residues. Germline V gene lookup returns CDR1 KGHDR and CDR2 SFDVKD. V was clipped by 8 bases and J by 4 bases, with 13 bases between them. DNA for the CDR3: TGTGCCACCATGCAAAGTCAGGGCTATGGCTACACCTTC. It encodes CATMQSQGYGYTF.

The chain joins TRBV29-1 to TRBJ1-2; D is uncertain. V gave up 1 base and J gave up 1 base, with 16 bases separating them. The CDR3 consists of 16 residues. Germline V gives CDR1 SQVTM, CDR2 ANQGSEA. The CDR3 DNA follows: TGCAGCGTTGAAGCGAACTCGAGACAAGATAACTATGGCTACACCTTC. This codes for CSVEANSRQDNYGYTF. Looking up the rest from reference TRBV29-1 and TRBJ1-2 gives the full variable domain: SAVISQKPSRDICQRGTSLTIQCQVDSQVTMMFWYRQQPGQSLTLIATANQGSEATYESGFVIDKFPISRPNLTFSTLTVSNMSPEDSSIYLCSVEANSRQDNYGYTFGSGTRLTVV.

The chain is built from TRBV5-1 and TRBJ2-1; the D gene is possibly TRBD1 (6 bases). Germline CDR1 reads SGHRS; CDR2 reads YFSETQ. Trimming removed 4 bases at V and 4 bases at J, with 15 bases between. This CDR3 is 15 amino acids long. In nucleotides, the CDR3 is TGCGCCAGCAGCCCAGGGGATTACTGGTACAATGAGCAGTTCTTC. This gives the protein CASSPGDYWYNEQFF.

The V and J genes are TRBV3-1 (or the pseudogene TRBV3-2) and TRBJ1-1, with D hard to call. The CDR3 is 16 residues long. Germline V gene data show CDR1 as LGHDT and CDR2 as YNNKEL (reference sequence). V was trimmed by 2 bases and J by 4 bases, leaving 17 bases between them. In DNA form, the CDR3 reads TGTGCCAGCAGCCAAAGAGGCGTCCGGTCCAGCACTGAAGCTTTCTTT. Amino acids: CASSQRGVRSSTEAFF.

The gene calls are TRBV6-5 and TRBJ1-4; possibly TRBD1 for D (6 bases). Looked up from germline, CDR1 is MNHEY and CDR2 is SVGAGI. The CDR3 is 14 residues long. V lost 6 bases and J 2 bases, leaving 10 bases between the germline ends. The CDR3 DNA is TGTGCCAGCAGCCTCAGGGGCACTAATGAAAAACTGTTTTTT. It specifies CASSLRGTNEKLFF.

The sample holds one count of this clone. The rearrangement joins TRBV30 to TRBJ1-6; 8 bases fit TRBD1. The CDR3 runs 15 residues. The germline gives CDR1 GTSNPN, CDR2 SVGIG (reference sequence). Trimming removed 5 bases from V and 3 bases from J; junction bases left unmatched: 6. CDR3 nucleotides: TGTGCCTGGGTAAAGGACAGGGTCTATAATTCACCCCTCCACTTT. This gives the protein CAWVKDRVYNSPLHF.

V usage is TRBV2 and J usage is TRBJ2-1; D is uncertain. V gave up 5 bases and J gave up 0 bases, with 8 bases separating them. There are 14 residues in the CDR3. The germline CDR1 and CDR2 sequences are SNHLY and FYNNEI. CDR3 nucleotide sequence: TGTGCCAGCAGTTATAGAAGCTCCTACAATGAGCAGTTCTTC. It yields the protein CASSYRSSYNEQFF.

This clone has more than one count but fewer than ten. The chain carries TRBV5-8 and TRBJ2-7; D gene uncertain. The V end lost 7 bases, the J end lost 1 base, and 9 bases lay between the germline ends. This CDR3 has 12 amino acids. CDR1 and CDR2 (germline): SGHTS, YDEGEE. CDR3 nucleotide sequence: TGTGCCAGCTCATTTGGGTCCTACGAGCAGTACTTC. It yields the protein CASSFGSYEQYF.

As to this clone: At one boundary the junction diverges from the germline segment, which might be a read error. Within the sample, other DNA sequences also encode this same CDR3. The V and J genes are TRBV7-2 and TRBJ2-3; 8 bases fit TRBD2. Germline loops: CDR1 SGHTA, CDR2 FQGNSA. The CDR3 is 14 residues long. The CDR3 here is CASSLAGLTDTQYF. The DNA of the CDR3 is TGTGCCAGTAGCTTAGCGGGGCTCACAGATACGCAGTATTTT. The variable domain in full, completed from reference TRBV7-2 and TRBJ2-3, reads GAGVSQSPSNKVTEKGKDVELRCDPISGHTALYWYRQSLGQGLEFLIYFQGNSAPDKSGLPSDRFSAERTGGSVSTLTIQRTQQEDSAVYLCASSLAGLTDTQYFGPGTRLTVL.

This rearrangement joins TRBV2 to TRBJ2-6; D gene unclear. CDR3 length: 14 residues. The germline gives CDR1 SNHLY, CDR2 FYNNEI. V was clipped by 0 bases and J by 4 bases, with 4 bases between them. CDR3 sequence (DNA): TGTGCCAGCAGTGAAGCGGAAGGGGCCAACGTCCTGACTTTC. Encoded protein: CASSEAEGANVLTF.

The chain couples TRBV7-9 to TRBJ1-1; 9 nucleotides match TRBD1. CDR1 SEHNR and CDR2 FQNEAQ come from the germline V gene (reference sequence). This CDR3 contains 13 residues. V was clipped by 8 bases and J by 3 bases; unmatched bases: 4. The CDR3 DNA follows: TGTGCCAGCCGCCGGGACAGGGACACTGAAGCTTTCTTT. It specifies CASRRDRDTEAFF.